The rows below give T cell receptor beta chains drawn from one sample of a study of blood T cells in healthy people across ages. TCRdb re-analysed the 5' RACE reads in MiXCR, keeping a single row per CDR3 protein. The sample includes about 1.6 million distinct CDR3 sequences, 34% of them seen just once. The sequenced sample consisted of blood. The receptors come from a woman younger than 45 in good health. Each CDR3 is given with its conserved first and last residue. A D gene is named only where the DNA matches it firmly. Some rows have no size entry. The others give once, few or many, or a class for an expanded clone.

j_gene	abundance	v_gene	d_gene	CDR3aa	CDR3nt
TRBJ2-3	few	TRBV3-1	-	CASSHPSGLGDTQYF	TGTGCCAGCAGCCACCCAAGCGGCCTCGGGGATACGCAGTATTTT
TRBJ2-3	few	TRBV18	-	CASSRAGTGTDTQYF	TGTGCCAGCTCACGCGCCGGGACTGGCACAGATACGCAGTATTTT
TRBJ2-1	-	TRBV11-2	-	CASSPGHREQFF	TGTGCCAGCAGCCCCGGTCACCGAGAGCAGTTCTTC
TRBJ2-1	few	TRBV5-1	-	CASTLGAGSYNEQFF	TGCGCCAGCACCCTGGGGGCAGGCTCCTACAATGAGCAGTTCTTC
TRBJ2-1	-	TRBV2	-	CASNLLIFNEQFF	TGTGCCAGCAATCTCCTTATCTTCAATGAGCAGTTCTTC
TRBJ2-2	-	TRBV6-5	-	CASSYEGWSGELFF	TGTGCCAGCAGTTACGAGGGGTGGTCCGGGGAGCTGTTTTTT
TRBJ1-5	once	TRBV20-1	-	CSASQVDSNQPQHF	TGCAGTGCTAGCCAGGTGGATAGCAATCAGCCCCAGCATTTT
TRBJ2-5	-	TRBV2	TRBD1	CASNINRGQETQYF	TGTGCCAGCAACATTAACAGGGGGCAAGAGACCCAGTACTTC
TRBJ1-2	many	TRBV4-1	-	CASSQEMGYTF	TGCGCCAGCAGCCAAGAAATGGGCTACACCTTC
TRBJ2-1	few	TRBV13	TRBD2	CASSPLGLAGESSYNEQFF	TGTGCCAGCAGCCCACTAGGACTAGCGGGGGAAAGCTCCTACAATGAGCAGTTCTTC
TRBJ2-1	-	TRBV9	TRBD2	CASSVESGNVYEQFF	TGTGCCAGCAGCGTAGAGAGCGGGAACGTCTATGAGCAGTTCTTC
TRBJ2-1	-	TRBV20-1	-	CSASAARSSYNEQFF	TGCAGTGCTAGTGCTGCCAGGAGCTCCTACAATGAGCAGTTCTTC
TRBJ2-5	few	TRBV6-5	TRBD2	CASTRGGPRETQYF	TGTGCCAGCACCCGGGGGGGGCCACGGGAGACCCAGTACTTC
TRBJ2-5	-	TRBV5-1	TRBD2	CASSAGRSGQAGTQYF	TGCGCCAGCAGCGCCGGGAGGTCAGGACAAGCAGGGACCCAGTACTTC
TRBJ2-1	-	TRBV18	TRBD2	CASSQSIAGGNNEQFF	TGTGCCAGCTCTCAATCAATAGCGGGGGGTAACAATGAGCAGTTCTTC
TRBJ1-6	-	TRBV9	-	CASSVVEFSPLHF	TGTGCCAGCAGCGTAGTAGAATTTTCACCCCTCCACTTT
TRBJ2-5	-	TRBV20-1	-	CSASRGGGGETQYF	TGCAGTGCTAGTAGGGGCGGAGGGGGGGAGACCCAGTACTTC
TRBJ2-2	-	TRBV6-5	TRBD2	CASRGLAGGNTGELFF	TGTGCCAGCAGAGGACTAGCGGGGGGTAACACCGGGGAGCTGTTTTTT
TRBJ1-4	-	TRBV20-1	TRBD1	CSASPGQPEKLFF	TGCAGTGCTAGCCCGGGACAGCCTGAAAAACTGTTTTTT
TRBJ2-1	-	TRBV20-1	TRBD2	CSARRSGLAGRYNEQFF	TGCAGTGCGCGGAGGTCGGGGCTAGCGGGGAGATACAATGAGCAGTTCTTC
TRBJ2-7	-	TRBV28	-	CASSFTSPADYEQYF	TGTGCCAGCAGTTTTACTAGTCCCGCTGACTACGAGCAGTACTTC
TRBJ1-2	few	TRBV11-2	TRBD1	CASRPINTGGYYGYTF	TGTGCCAGCAGGCCCATCAATACAGGGGGATACTATGGCTACACCTTC
TRBJ1-2	-	TRBV30	TRBD1	CAWSWLGGADGYTF	TGTGCCTGGAGTTGGCTAGGGGGCGCGGATGGCTACACCTTC
TRBJ2-5	few	TRBV4-1	-	CASSQEGGRSETQYF	TGCGCCAGCAGCCAAGAAGGTGGGAGGTCAGAGACCCAGTACTTC
TRBJ2-7	many	TRBV20-1	-	CSADDRYTYEQYF	TGCAGTGCTGACGACCGATATACCTACGAGCAGTACTTC
TRBJ2-5	many	TRBV6-1	-	CASSEVHVRQTQYF	TGTGCCAGCAGTGAAGTTCACGTCAGACAGACCCAGTACTTC
TRBJ2-3	once	TRBV24-1	TRBD2	CATSDFTSEGTQYF	TGTGCCACCAGTGATTTTACTAGCGAAGGCACGCAGTATTTT
TRBJ2-7	few	TRBV5-1	-	CARLRTVSSYEQYF	TGCGCCAGACTCCGGACAGTTAGCTCCTACGAGCAGTACTTC
TRBJ2-7	-	TRBV20-1	TRBD1	CSAKGQGAPDEQYF	TGCAGTGCTAAAGGACAGGGGGCTCCCGACGAGCAGTACTTC
TRBJ1-2	-	TRBV6-1	TRBD1	CASSAAGQGLVYGYTF	TGTGCCAGCAGTGCCGCCGGACAGGGTCTTGTCTATGGCTACACCTTC
TRBJ2-5	-	TRBV27	-	CASSLSSTPAYETQYF	TGTGCCAGCAGTTTATCTTCTACTCCCGCGTACGAGACCCAGTACTTC
TRBJ1-6	few	TRBV6-5	-	CASRATGIRGSPLHF	TGTGCCAGCCGCGCAACAGGGATTCGAGGTTCACCCCTCCACTTT
TRBJ2-5	-	TRBV28	TRBD2	CASSLSPGTSGQQETQYF	TGTGCCAGCAGTTTATCCCCAGGGACTAGCGGTCAACAAGAGACCCAGTACTTC